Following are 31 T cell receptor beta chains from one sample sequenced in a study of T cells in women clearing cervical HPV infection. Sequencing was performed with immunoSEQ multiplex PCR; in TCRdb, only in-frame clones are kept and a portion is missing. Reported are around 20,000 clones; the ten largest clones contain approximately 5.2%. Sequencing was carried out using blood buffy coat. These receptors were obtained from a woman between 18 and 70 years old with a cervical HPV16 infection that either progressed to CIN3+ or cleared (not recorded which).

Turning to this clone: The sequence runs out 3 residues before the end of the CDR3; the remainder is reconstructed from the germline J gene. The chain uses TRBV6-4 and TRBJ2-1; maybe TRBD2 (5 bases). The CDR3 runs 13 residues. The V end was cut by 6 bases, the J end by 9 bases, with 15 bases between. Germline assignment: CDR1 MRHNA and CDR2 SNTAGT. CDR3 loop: CASRLGPVGEQFF. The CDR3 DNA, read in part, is TGTGCCAGCAGACTAGGTCCGGTGGGTGAG.

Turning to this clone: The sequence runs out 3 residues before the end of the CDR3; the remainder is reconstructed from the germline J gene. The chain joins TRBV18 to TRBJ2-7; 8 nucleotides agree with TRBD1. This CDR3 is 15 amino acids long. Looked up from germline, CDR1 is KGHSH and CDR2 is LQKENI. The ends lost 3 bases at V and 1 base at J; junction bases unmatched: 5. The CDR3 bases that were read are TGTGCCAGCTCACCCTCACAGGGGGATTCCTACGAG. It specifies CASSPSQGDSYE. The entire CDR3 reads CASSPSQGDSYEQYF.

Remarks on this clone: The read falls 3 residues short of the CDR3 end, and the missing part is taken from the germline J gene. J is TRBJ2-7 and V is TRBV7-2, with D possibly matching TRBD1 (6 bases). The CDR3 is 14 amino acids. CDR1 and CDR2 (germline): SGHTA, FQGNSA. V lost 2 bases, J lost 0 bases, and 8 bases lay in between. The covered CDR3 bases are TGTGCCAGCAGCTTACACAGGGACTCCTACGAG. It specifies CASSLHRDSYE. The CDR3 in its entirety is CASSLHRDSYEQYF.

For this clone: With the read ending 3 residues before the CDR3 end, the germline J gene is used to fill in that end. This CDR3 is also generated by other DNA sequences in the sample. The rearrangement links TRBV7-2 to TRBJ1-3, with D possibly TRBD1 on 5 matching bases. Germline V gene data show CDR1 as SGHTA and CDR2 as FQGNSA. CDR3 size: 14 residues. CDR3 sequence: CASSLDRGLGTIYF. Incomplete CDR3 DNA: TGTGCCAGCAGCTTAGATCGGGGGTTGGGCACG.

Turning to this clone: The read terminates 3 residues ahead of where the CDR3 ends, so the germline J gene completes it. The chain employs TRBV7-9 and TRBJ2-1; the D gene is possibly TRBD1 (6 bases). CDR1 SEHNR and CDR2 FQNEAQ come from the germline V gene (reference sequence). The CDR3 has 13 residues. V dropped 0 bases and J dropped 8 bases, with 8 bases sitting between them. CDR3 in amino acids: CASSLAGADEQFF. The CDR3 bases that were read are TGTGCCAGCAGCTTAGCGGGGGCCGATGAG.

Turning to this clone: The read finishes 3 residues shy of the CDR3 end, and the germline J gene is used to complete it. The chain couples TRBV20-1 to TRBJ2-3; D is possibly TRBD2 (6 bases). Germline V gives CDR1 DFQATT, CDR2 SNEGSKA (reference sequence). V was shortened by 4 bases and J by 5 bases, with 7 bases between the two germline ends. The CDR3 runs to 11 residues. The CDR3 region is CSATREDTQYF. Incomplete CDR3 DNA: TGCAGTGCTACGCGGGAAGATACG.

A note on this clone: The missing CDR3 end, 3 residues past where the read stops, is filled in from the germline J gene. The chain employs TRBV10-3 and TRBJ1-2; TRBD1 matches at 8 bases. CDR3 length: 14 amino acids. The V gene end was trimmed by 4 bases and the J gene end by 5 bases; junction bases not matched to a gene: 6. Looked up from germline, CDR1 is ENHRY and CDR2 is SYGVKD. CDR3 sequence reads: CAISGQGARYGYTF. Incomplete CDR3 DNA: TGTGCCATCAGTGGCCAGGGGGCGAGATATGGC.

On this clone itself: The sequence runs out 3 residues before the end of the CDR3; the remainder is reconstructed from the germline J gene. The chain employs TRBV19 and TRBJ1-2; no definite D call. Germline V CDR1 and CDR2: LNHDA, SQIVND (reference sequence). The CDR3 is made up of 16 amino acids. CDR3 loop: CASSTRAGTTTDTYTF. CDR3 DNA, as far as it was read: TGTGCCAGTAGTACCCGAGCGGGCACTACCACAGATACC.

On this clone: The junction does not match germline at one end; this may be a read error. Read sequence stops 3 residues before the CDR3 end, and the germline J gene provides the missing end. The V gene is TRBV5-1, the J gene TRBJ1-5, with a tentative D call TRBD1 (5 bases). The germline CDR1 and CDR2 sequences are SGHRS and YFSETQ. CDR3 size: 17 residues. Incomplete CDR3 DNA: TGCGCCAGCAGCTTGGGGGGACCGGGGACTCGTAATCGGCCC. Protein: CASSLGGPGTRNRP. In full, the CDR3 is CASSLGGPGTRNRPQHF.

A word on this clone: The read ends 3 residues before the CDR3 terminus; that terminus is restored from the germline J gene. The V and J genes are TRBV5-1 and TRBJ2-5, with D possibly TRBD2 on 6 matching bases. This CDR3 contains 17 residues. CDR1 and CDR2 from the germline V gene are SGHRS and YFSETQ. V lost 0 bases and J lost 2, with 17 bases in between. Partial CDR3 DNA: TGCGCCAGCAGCTTGGCCGGGCAGCGGGCGGAACAAGAGACC. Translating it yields CASSLAGQRAEQET. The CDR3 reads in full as CASSLAGQRAEQETQYF.

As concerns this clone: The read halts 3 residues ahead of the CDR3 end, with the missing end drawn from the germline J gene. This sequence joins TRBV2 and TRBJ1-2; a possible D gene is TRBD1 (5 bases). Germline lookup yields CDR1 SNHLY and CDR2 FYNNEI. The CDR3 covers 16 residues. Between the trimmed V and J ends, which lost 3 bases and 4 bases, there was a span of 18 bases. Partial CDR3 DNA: TGTGCCAGCAGTGACTTGGACACCATCCCCCTCTATGGC. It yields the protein CASSDLDTIPLYG. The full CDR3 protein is CASSDLDTIPLYGYTF.

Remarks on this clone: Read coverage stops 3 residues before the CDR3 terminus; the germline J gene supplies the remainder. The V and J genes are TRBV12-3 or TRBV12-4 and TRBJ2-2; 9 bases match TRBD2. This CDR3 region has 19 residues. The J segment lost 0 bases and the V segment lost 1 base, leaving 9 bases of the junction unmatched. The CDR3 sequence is CASSLGFPSGDPNTGELFF. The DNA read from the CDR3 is TGTGCCAGCAGTTTAGGATTTCCTAGCGGGGACCCGAACACCGGGGAG.

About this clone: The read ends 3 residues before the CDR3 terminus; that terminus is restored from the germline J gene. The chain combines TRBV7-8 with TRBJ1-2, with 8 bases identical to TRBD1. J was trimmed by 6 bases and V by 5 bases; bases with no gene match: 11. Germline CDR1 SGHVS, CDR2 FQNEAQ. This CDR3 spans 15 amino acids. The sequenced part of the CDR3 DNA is TGTGCCAGCAGCCCGAGCGACAGGGGAAGAGATGGC. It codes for CASSPSDRGRDG. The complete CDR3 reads CASSPSDRGRDGYTF. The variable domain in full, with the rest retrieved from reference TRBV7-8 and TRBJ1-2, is GAGVSQSPRYKVAKRGQDVALRCDPISGHVSLFWYQQALGQGPEFLTYFQNEAQLDKSGLPSDRFFAERPEGSVSTLKIQRTQQEDSAVYLCASSPSDRGRDGYTFGSGTRLTVV.

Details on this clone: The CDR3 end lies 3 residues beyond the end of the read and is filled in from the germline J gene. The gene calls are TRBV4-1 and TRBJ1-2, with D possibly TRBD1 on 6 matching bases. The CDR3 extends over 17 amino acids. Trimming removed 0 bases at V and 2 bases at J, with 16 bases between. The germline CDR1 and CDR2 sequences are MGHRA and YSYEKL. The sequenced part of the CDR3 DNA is TGCGCCAGCAGCCAAGACGGGGGGTACAGGGAAAACTATGGC. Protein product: CASSQDGGYRENYG. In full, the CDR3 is CASSQDGGYRENYGYTF.

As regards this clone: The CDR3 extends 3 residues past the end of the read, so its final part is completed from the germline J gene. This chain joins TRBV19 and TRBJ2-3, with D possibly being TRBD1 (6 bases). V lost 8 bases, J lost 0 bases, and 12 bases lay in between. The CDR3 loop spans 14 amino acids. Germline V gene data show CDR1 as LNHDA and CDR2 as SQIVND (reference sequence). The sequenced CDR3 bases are TGTGCCAGTGGACAGTCCCCTAGCACAGATACG. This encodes CASGQSPSTDT. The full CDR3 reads CASGQSPSTDTQYF.

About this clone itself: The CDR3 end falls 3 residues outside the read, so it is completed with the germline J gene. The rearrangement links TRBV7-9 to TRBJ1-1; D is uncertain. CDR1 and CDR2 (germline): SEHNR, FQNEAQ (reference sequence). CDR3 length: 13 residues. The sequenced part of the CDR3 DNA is TGTGCCAGCAGCTTAGAGTCTGAAAGTAGA. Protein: CASSLESESR. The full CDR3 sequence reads CASSLESESRAFF.

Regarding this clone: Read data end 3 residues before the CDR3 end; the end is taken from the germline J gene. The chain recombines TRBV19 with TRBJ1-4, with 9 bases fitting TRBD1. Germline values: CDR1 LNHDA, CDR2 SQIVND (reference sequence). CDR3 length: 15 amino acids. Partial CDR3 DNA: TGTGCCGCCGGGGACAGGGCGTCCTATAATTCACCA. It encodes CAAGDRASYNSP. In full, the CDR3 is CAAGDRASYNSPLFF.

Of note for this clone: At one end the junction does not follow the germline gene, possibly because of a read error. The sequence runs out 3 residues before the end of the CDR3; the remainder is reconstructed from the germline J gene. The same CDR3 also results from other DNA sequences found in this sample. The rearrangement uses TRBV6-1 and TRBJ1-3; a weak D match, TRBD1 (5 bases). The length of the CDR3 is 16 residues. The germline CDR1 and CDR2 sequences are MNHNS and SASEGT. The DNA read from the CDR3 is TGTGCGAGCACTGAGGCCGGAGGACACTCTGGAAACACG. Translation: CASTEAGGHSGNT. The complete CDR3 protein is CASTEAGGHSGNTIYF.

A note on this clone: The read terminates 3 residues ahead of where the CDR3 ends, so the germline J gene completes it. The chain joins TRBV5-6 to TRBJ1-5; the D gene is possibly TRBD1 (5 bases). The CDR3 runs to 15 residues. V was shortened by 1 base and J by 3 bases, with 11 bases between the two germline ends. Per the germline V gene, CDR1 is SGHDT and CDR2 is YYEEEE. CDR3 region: CASSLLSQANQPQHF. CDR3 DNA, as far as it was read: TGTGCCAGCAGCTTGCTATCACAGGCCAATCAGCCC.

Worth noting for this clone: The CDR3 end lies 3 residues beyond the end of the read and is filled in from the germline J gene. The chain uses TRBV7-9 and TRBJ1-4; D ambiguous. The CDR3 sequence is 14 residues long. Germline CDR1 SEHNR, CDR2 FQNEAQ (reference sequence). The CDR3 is CASSSLGSFSPLFF. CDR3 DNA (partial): TGTGCCAGCAGCTCCCTAGGCTCGTTTTCACCA.

CDR3 in amino acids: CASSSAGGSGNTIYF. The sequenced part of the CDR3 DNA is TGCGCCAGCAGTAGTGCAGGGGGCTCTGGAAACACC. The chain joins TRBV10-2 to TRBJ1-3, with TRBD1 identical over 7 bases. Sequencing ends 3 residues short of the CDR3 end; the germline J gene provides the rest. Germline V gene data show CDR1 as WSHSY and CDR2 as SAAADI. Trimming removed 5 bases from V and 0 bases from J; junction bases left unmatched: 4. The CDR3 has 15 residues.

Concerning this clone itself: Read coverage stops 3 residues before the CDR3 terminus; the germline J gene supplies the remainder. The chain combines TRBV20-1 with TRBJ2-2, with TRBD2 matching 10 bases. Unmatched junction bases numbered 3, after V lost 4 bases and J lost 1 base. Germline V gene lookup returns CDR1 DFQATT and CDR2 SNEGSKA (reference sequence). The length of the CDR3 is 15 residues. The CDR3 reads CSATTSGVNTGELFF. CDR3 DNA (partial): TGCAGTGCTACTACTAGCGGGGTGAACACCGGGGAG.

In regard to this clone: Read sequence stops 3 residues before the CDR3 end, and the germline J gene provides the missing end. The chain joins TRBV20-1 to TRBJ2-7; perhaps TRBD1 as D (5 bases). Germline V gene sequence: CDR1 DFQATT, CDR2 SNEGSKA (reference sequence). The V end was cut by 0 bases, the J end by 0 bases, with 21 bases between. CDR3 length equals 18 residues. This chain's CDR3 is CSARETWQGSLSSYEQYF. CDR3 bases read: TGCAGTGCTAGAGAGACCTGGCAGGGTTCCCTTAGCTCCTACGAG.

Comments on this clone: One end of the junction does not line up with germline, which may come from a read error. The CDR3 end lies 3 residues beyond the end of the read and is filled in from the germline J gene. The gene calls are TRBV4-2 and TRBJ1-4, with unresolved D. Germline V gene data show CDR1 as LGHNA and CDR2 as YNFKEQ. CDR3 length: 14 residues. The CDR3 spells CASSQGPWAEKLFF. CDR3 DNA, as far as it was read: TGCGCCAGCAGCCAAGGTCCCTGGGCTGAAAAA.

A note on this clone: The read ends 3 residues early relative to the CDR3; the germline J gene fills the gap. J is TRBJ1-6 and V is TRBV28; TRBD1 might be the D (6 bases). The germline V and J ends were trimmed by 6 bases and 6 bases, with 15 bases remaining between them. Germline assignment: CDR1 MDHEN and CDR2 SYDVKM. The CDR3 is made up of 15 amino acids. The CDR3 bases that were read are TGTGCCAGCAGCCCAACAGGGTTAGGTAATTCACCC. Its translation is CASSPTGLGNSP. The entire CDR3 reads CASSPTGLGNSPLHF.

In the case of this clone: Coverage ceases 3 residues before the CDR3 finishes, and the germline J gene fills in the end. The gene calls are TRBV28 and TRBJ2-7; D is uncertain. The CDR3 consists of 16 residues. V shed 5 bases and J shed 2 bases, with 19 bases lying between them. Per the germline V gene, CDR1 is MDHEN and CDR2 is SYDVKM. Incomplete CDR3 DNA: TGTGCCAGCAGTATCAGAAGATTTACCCCCACCTACGAG. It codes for CASSIRRFTPTYE. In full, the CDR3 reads CASSIRRFTPTYEQYF. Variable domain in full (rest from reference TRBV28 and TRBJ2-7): DVKVTQSSRYLVKRTGEKVFLECVQDMDHENMFWYRQDPGLGLRLIYFSYDVKMKEKGDIPEGYSVSREKKERFSLILESASTNQTSMYLCASSIRRFTPTYEQYFGPGTRLTVT.

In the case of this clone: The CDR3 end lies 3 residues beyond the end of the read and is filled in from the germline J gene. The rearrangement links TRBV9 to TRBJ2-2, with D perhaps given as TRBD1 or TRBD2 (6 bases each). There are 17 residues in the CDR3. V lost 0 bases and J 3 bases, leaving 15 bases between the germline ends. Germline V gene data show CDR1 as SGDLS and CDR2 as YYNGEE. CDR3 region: CASSVVGGGGDTGELFF. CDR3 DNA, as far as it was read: TGTGCCAGCAGCGTAGTAGGAGGGGGTGGGGACACCGGGGAG.

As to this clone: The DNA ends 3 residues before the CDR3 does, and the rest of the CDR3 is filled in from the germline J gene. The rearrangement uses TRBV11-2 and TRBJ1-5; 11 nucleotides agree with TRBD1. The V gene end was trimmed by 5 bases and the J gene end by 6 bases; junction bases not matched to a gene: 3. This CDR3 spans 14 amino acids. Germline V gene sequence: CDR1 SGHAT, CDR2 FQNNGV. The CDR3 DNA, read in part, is TGTGCCAGCAGCCCCGGGACAGGGGGTCAGCCC. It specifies CASSPGTGGQP. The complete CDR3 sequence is CASSPGTGGQPQHF.

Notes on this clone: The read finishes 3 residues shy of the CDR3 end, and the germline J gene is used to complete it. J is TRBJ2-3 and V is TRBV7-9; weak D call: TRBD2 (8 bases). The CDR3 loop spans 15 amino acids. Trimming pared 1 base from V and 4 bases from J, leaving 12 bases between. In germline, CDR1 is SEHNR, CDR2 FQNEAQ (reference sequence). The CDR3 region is CASSLGGGTADTQYF. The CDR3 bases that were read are TGTGCCAGCAGCTTAGGCGGGGGGACAGCAGATACG.

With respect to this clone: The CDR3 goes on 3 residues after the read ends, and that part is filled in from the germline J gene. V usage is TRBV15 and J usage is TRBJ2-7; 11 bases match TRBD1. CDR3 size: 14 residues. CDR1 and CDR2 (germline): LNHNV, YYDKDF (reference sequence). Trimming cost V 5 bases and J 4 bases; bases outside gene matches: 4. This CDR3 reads CATSRRDRGYEQYF. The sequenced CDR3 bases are TGTGCCACCAGCCGCCGGGACAGGGGGTACGAG. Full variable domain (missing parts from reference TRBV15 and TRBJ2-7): DAMVIQNPRYQVTQFGKPVTLSCSQTLNHNVMYWYQQKSSQAPKLLFHYYDKDFNNEADTPDNFQSRRPNTSFCFLDIRSPGLGDTAMYLCATSRRDRGYEQYFGPGTRLTVT.

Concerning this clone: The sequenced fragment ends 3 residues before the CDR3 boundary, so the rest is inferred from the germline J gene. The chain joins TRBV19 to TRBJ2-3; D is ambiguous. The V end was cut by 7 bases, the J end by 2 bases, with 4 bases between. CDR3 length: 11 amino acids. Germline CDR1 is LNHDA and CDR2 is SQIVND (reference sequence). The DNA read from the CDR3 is TGTGCCAGTACCGTCACAGATACG. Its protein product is CASTVTDT. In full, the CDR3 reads CASTVTDTQYF.